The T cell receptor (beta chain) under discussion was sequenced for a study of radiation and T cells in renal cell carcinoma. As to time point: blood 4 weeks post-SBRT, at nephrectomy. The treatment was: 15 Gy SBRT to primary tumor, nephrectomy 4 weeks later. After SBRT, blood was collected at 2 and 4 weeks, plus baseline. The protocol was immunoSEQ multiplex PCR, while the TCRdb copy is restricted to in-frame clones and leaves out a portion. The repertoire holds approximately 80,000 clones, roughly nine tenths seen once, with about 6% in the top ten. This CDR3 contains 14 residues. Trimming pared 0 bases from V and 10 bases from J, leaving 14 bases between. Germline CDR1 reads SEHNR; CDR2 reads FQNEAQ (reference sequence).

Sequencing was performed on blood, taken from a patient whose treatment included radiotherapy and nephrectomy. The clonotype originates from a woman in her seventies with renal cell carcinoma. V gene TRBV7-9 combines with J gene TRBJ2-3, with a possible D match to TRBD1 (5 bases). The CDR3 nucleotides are TGTGCCAGCAGCTTAGCGGGGCCCCCAGGCGCGCAGTATTTT. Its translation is CASSLAGPPGAQYF.